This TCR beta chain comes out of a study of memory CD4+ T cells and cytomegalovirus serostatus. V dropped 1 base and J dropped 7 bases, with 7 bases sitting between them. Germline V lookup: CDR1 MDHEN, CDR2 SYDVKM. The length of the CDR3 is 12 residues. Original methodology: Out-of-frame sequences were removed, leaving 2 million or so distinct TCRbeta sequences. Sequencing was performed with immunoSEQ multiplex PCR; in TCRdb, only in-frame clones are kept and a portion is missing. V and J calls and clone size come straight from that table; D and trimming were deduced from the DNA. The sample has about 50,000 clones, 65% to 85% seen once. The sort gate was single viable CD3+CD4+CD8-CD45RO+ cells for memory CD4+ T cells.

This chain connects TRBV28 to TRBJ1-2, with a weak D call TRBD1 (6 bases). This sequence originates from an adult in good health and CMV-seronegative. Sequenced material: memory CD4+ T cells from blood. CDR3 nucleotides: TGTGCCAGCAGTTTATTACAGGGTGGCTACACCTTC. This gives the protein CASSLLQGGYTF.